A single sample gave rise to the 5 T cell receptor beta chains below, sequenced in a study of blood T cells in healthy people across ages. Sample-barcoded 5' priming and a J-beta primer mix drove a second PCR of about 6 to 12 cycles. TCRdb called the 5' RACE reads again in MiXCR, with one record for every CDR3 protein. The profile shows 380,000 or so distinct CDR3 sequences, 45% to 60% of them singletons. Sequencing was performed on blood. These receptors all stem from a man aged 60-69 years in good health.

This clonotype appeared a few times. The gene calls are TRBV6-5 and TRBJ2-3, with D hard to call. The CDR3 is 13 residues long. Germline lookup yields CDR1 MNHEY and CDR2 SVGAGI. The germline V and J ends were trimmed by 8 bases and 0 bases, with 9 bases remaining between them. The CDR3 region is CASVGRSTDTQYF. The CDR3 DNA reads as TGTGCCAGCGTAGGCAGGAGCACAGATACGCAGTATTTT.

The rearrangement joins TRBV27 to TRBJ1-2; D is perhaps TRBD1 (6 bases). Germline V gives CDR1 MNHEY, CDR2 SMNVEV (reference sequence). This CDR3 is built from 13 residues. Trimming pared 3 bases from V and 7 bases from J, leaving 12 bases between. The CDR3 region has the DNA TGTGCCAGCAGTTTCTCTGGGGGCTCTGGCTACACCTTC. Translating gives CASSFSGGSGYTF.

The V call is TRBV7-2, the J call TRBJ2-7; no definite D call. The CDR3 has 15 amino acids. The V end was cut by 5 bases, the J end by 3 bases, with 17 bases between. Germline V CDR1 and CDR2: SGHTA, FQGNSA. CDR3 region: CASSPLPGTHYEQYF. Written as DNA, the CDR3 is TGTGCCAGCAGCCCCCTCCCAGGAACCCACTACGAGCAGTACTTC.

A note on this clonotype: The junction departs from the called germline gene at one end, perhaps through a read error. The genes are TRBV7-2 and TRBJ2-7; D may match TRBD1 or TRBD2 (6 bases each). The germline gives CDR1 SGHTA, CDR2 FQGNSA. The CDR3 length is 14 residues. The CDR3 DNA sequence: TGTGCCGGCAGAACCGCGACCGGGGGCTCCGAGCAGTACTTC. Its translation is CAGRTATGGSEQYF. Full variable domain (outside the CDR3, taken from reference TRBV7-2 and TRBJ2-7): GAGVSQSPSNKVTEKGKDVELRCDPISGHTALYWYRQSLGQGLEFLIYFQGNSAPDKSGLPSDRFSAERTGGSVSTLTIQRTQQEDSAVYLCAGRTATGGSEQYFGPGTRLTVT.

This clonotype has only a few counts. This chain joins TRBV3-1 and TRBJ2-3, with D unclear. Germline-derived CDR1 and CDR2 are LGHDT and YNNKEL (reference sequence). The CDR3 is 14 residues long. V was pared by 2 bases and J by 2 bases, with 8 bases between. The CDR3 loop is CASSQNRHTDTQYF. The CDR3, as DNA: TGTGCCAGCAGCCAAAATCGGCACACAGATACGCAGTATTTT.